This T cell receptor beta chain was identified in a study of cytomegalovirus exposure and HLA in healthy donors. Broader study findings: A later analysis found TCR association rates differed by HLA locus, highest for DRB1 and lowest for HLA-C.

V was pared by 1 base and J by 3 bases, with 6 bases of the junction left unmatched. Germline assignment: CDR1 SGDLS and CDR2 YYNGEE. This CDR3 has 15 residues. Regarding this clone: Its antigen is unidentified.

PCR used 60 Vbeta primers and 13 Jbeta primers. TCRdb keeps only in-frame clones here, not all; method: immunoSEQ multiplex PCR. The sample shows roughly 100,000 clones, 78% of them seen only once. This receptor was identified in a woman in her thirties or forties in good health and CMV-seronegative. The chain carries TRBV9 and TRBJ1-1; 7 bases are a match to TRBD1. Specimen: PBMCs. CDR3 sequence (DNA): TGTGCCAGCAGCGTACAGGGGGAAAAGGACACTGAAGCTTTCTTT. The encoded protein is CASSVQGEKDTEAFF.